This T cell receptor (beta chain) emerged from a study of shared clonotypes between healthy human individuals. Regarding the study as a whole: For naive CD4 cells, approximately 4.8% of clonotypes were shared across a few donors.

In the case of this clone: Its antigen is still unknown.

Sequenced by immunoSEQ multiplex PCR; TCRdb stores in-frame clones only, minus some. Of about 2.4 million clones listed, 80% to 95% are singletons. Every donor, a Caucasian adult, lived in Nashville, Tennessee. It was into CD45RA+ naive and CD45RA-negative memory subsets that the CD4+ cells were split. The origin of this receptor is a man between 18 and 29 years old in good health. Some clones in this sample may be carry-over from other donors' samples. The sample consisted of naive CD4+ T cells from PBMCs. The subset was: CD45RA+ positively selected.

CDR3 loop: CASSLRAGGDNEQFF. The DNA for the CDR3 is TGCGCCAGCAGCTTGAGGGCGGGAGGGGACAATGAGCAGTTCTTC. The V gene is TRBV5-1, the J gene TRBJ2-1; 9 bases agree with TRBD2. J was trimmed by 5 bases and V by 1 base; bases with no gene match: 4. The CDR3 has 15 residues. CDR1 and CDR2 from the germline V gene are SGHRS and YFSETQ.